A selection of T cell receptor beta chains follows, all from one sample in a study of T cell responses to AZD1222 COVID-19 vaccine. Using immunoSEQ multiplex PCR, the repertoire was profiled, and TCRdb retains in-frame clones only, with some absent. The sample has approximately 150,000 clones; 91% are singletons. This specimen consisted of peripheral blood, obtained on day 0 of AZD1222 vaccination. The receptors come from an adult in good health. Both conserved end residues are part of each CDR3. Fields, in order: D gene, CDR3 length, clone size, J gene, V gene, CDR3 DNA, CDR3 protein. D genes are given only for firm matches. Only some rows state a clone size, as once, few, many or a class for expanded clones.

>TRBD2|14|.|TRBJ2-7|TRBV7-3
TGTGCCAGCAGCTTAACGGGTGGAGCGGGGGAGCAGTACTTC
CASSLTGGAGEQYF
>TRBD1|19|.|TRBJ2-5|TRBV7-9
TGTGCCAGCAGCTCCCGAAAATCGGGGAAACAGGGGGCAGGGGAGACCCAGTACTTC
CASSSRKSGKQGAGETQYF
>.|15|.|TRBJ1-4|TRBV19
TGTGCCAGTCTATCGCCCGGACGGTATAATGAAAAACTGTTTTTT
CASLSPGRYNEKLFF
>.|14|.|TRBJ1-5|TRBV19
TGTGCCAGTAGTATTACGGCAGTCAACGAGGCCCAGCATTTT
CASSITAVNEAQHF
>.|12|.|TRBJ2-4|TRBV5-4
TGTGCCAGCAGCGCCGGGATGGGCATTCAGTACTTC
CASSAGMGIQYF
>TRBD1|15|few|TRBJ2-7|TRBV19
TGTGCCAGTAGTAACCGGGACAGGGGGGAATACGAGCAGTACTTC
CASSNRDRGEYEQYF
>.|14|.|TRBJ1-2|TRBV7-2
TGTGCCAGCAGCTTAGACGGGGGGAACTATGGCTACACCTTC
CASSLDGGNYGYTF
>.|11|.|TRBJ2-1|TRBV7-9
TGTGCCAGCAGCTTAACTGCTGAGCAGTTCTTC
CASSLTAEQFF
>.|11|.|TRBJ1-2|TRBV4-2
TGTGCCAGCAATAACGGCTATGGCTACACCTTC
CASNNGYGYTF
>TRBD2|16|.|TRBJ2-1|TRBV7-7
TGTGCTAGCAGCCCCCGTCTAGCGGGTGCCGCCAATGAGCAGTTCTTC
CASSPRLAGAANEQFF
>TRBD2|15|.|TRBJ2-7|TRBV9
TGTGCCAGCAGCGTCGCAACCGGGACTATTTACGAGCAGTACTTC
CASSVATGTIYEQYF
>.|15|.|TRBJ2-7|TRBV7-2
TGTGCCAGCAGCTTAGTCGCGGCTACTGTCCTCGAGCAGTACTTC
CASSLVAATVLEQYF
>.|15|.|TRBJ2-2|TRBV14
TGTGCCAGCAGCAAGCGACTACAGAACACCGGGGAGCTGTTTTTT
CASSKRLQNTGELFF
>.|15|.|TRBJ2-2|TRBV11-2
TGTGCCAGCAGCTCCCTCCGGCGGAACACCGGGGAGCTGTTTTTT
CASSSLRRNTGELFF
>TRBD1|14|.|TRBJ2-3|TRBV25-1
TGTGCCAGTACCCCTGGACAGGGGGCAGATACGCAGTATTTT
CASTPGQGADTQYF
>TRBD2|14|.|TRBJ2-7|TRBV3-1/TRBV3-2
TGTGCCAGCAGCCAGGGACTAGACTCCTACGAGCAGTACTTC
CASSQGLDSYEQYF
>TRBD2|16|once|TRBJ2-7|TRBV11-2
TGTGCCAGCAGCTTTAGGTCTAGCGGGACCCCCTACGAGCAGTACTTC
CASSFRSSGTPYEQYF
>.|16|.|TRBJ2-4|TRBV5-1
TGCGCCAGCAGCTTGGTGGGGACCTCGGCCAAAAACATTCAGTACTTC
CASSLVGTSAKNIQYF
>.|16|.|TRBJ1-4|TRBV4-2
TGTGCCAGCAGCCAGCTTGAGGGCGTCACTAATGAAAAACTGTTTTTT
CASSQLEGVTNEKLFF
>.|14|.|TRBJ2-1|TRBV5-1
TGCGCCAGCAGCTTCCGCGGAGGGTACAATGAGCAGTTCTTC
CASSFRGGYNEQFF
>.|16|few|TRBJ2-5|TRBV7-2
TGTGCCAGCAGCTTATCTGCAGGGGCGAACCAAGAGACCCAGTACTTC
CASSLSAGANQETQYF
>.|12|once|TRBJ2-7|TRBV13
TGTGCCAGCAGCCCCGGAGGGGGGCCAACCTACTTC
CASSPGGGPTYF
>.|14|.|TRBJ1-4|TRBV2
TGTGCCAGCAGTACCGACAGGATTAATGAAAAACTGTTTTTT
CASSTDRINEKLFF
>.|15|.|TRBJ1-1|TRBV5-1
TGCGCCAGCAGCTTGGCGGGACCGGGGCACACTGAAGCTTTCTTT
CASSLAGPGHTEAFF
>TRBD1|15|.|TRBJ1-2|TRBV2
TGTGCCTCCCATAGGGGGCTGGGGGCGGGCTATGGCTACACCTTC
CASHRGLGAGYGYTF
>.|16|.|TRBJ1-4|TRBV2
TGTGCCAGCAGAGCCAGGGTAGGGGGGAGTGGAAGAAGACTGTTTTTT
CASRARVGGSGRRLFF
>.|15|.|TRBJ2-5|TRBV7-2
TGTGCCAGCAGCTTAAGTCTGGGGGGAGAAGAGACCCAGTACTTC
CASSLSLGGEETQYF
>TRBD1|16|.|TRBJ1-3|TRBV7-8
TGTGCCAGTCAACGACAGGGGGCGCTGGCTGGAAACACCATATATTTT
CASQRQGALAGNTIYF
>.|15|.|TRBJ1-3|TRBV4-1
TGCGCCAGCAGCCAACCCACAAGGGGTGGAAACACCATATATTTT
CASSQPTRGGNTIYF
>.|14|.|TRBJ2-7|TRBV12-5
TGTGCTAGTGGACGTGGCAGTGTTATATACGAGCAGTACTTC
CASGRGSVIYEQYF
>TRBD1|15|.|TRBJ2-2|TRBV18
TGTGCCAGCTCACCGAAGGGACAGGGCACCGGGGAGCTGTTTTTT
CASSPKGQGTGELFF